This T cell receptor beta chain was sequenced in a study of identical twins. From germline, CDR1 is SGHVS and CDR2 FNYEAQ. V shed 0 bases and J shed 7 bases, with 12 bases lying between them. This CDR3 spans 15 amino acids. This clonotype came up a few times. Template switching introduced a universal primer site, and the cDNA bore unique molecular identifiers. MiXCR, run by TCRdb on the 5' RACE reads, gives a single entry per CDR3 protein. The data show nearly 900,000 distinct CDR3 sequences, around 12% seen once. This same sample was also part of a study on yellow fever vaccine responses in identical twins.

Sequencing was performed on PBMCs. The chain uses TRBV7-6 and TRBJ1-4; tentative D call: TRBD1 (5 bases). This TCR came from a woman aged 18-29 years in good health. The CDR3 nucleotides are TGTGCCAGCAGCTTAGCGAAGGGGTATGGTGAAAAACTGTTTTTT. Encoded protein: CASSLAKGYGEKLFF.